The 21 T cell receptor beta chains reported below all come from one sample, sequenced in a study of blood T cell repertoires in COVID-19. TCRdb's table, derived via immunoSEQ multiplex PCR, lists solely in-frame clones and lacks some. The sample contains around 400,000 clones, 70% to 90% of which appear only once. The sample consisted of peripheral blood. The receptors here all came from a woman aged 55-70 years with COVID-19, enrolled during active disease.

The chain employs TRBV19 and TRBJ2-1; TRBD2 might be the D (6 bases). Per the germline V gene, CDR1 is LNHDA and CDR2 is SQIVND (reference sequence). Trimming removed 0 bases from V and 0 bases from J, with 9 bases in between. CDR3 length equals 16 residues. The CDR3 is CASSIDKRVSYNEQFF. The CDR3 DNA follows: TGTGCCAGTAGTATAGATAAGCGGGTCTCCTACAATGAGCAGTTCTTC.

The chain links TRBV29-1 to TRBJ1-1, with D perhaps TRBD1 (5 bases). This CDR3 has 13 amino acids. Looked up from germline, CDR1 is SQVTM and CDR2 is ANQGSEA. V dropped 2 bases and J dropped 1 base, with 8 bases sitting between them. The CDR3 coding sequence is TGCAGCGTTGAAAAACAGGCGAACACTGAAGCTTTCTTT. Its translation is CSVEKQANTEAFF. Full variable domain (missing parts from reference TRBV29-1 and TRBJ1-1): SAVISQKPSRDICQRGTSLTIQCQVDSQVTMMFWYRQQPGQSLTLIATANQGSEATYESGFVIDKFPISRPNLTFSTLTVSNMSPEDSSIYLCSVEKQANTEAFFGQGTRLTVV.

The J gene is TRBJ2-1, the V gene TRBV5-1; tentative D call: TRBD1 (6 bases). The CDR3 loop spans 13 amino acids. The ends were cut back, 0 bases at V and 12 bases at J, with 13 bases in the middle. Germline CDR1 reads SGHRS; CDR2 reads YFSETQ. In nucleotides, the CDR3 is TGCGCCAGCAGCTTGGCACCGGGACAAAGGCAGTTCTTC. It translates to CASSLAPGQRQFF. The full variable domain, completed using reference TRBV5-1 and TRBJ2-1, is KAGVTQTPRYLIKTRGQQVTLSCSPISGHRSVSWYQQTPGQGLQFLFEYFSETQRNKGNFPGRFSGRQFSNSRSEMNVSTLELGDSALYLCASSLAPGQRQFFGPGTRLTVL.

This rearrangement joins TRBV23-1 to TRBJ2-7; D may be TRBD2 (6 bases). TRBV23-1 is filed as an ORF, its function uncertain. The CDR3 consists of 14 residues. Trimming took off 4 bases at V and 3 bases at J, with 13 bases between the two ends. The CDR3 DNA is TGCGCCAGCAGTCGGGGACTCGATGACTACGAGCAGTACTTC. Residues: CASSRGLDDYEQYF.

This clone is a singleton in its sample. The chain combines TRBV5-1 with TRBJ1-1, with 7 bases lining up with TRBD1. The CDR3 is 14 amino acids. Germline V CDR1 and CDR2: SGHRS, YFSETQ. J lost 0 bases, V lost 5 bases, and 4 bases had no gene match. CDR3 nucleotide sequence: TGCGCCAGCAGGAAGACAGGGTTGAACACTGAAGCTTTCTTT. It codes for CASRKTGLNTEAFF. The full variable domain, with the rest looked up from reference TRBV5-1 and TRBJ1-1, is KAGVTQTPRYLIKTRGQQVTLSCSPISGHRSVSWYQQTPGQGLQFLFEYFSETQRNKGNFPGRFSGRQFSNSRSEMNVSTLELGDSALYLCASRKTGLNTEAFFGQGTRLTVV.

The rearrangement links TRBV30 to TRBJ1-2, with D unclear. Germline V lookup: CDR1 GTSNPN, CDR2 SVGIG (reference sequence). Trimming removed 3 bases at V and 8 bases at J, with 10 bases between. The CDR3 has 11 residues. CDR3 loop: CAWRVAQGYTF. Written as DNA, the CDR3 is TGTGCCTGGAGGGTAGCTCAGGGCTACACCTTC.

The gene calls are TRBV5-1 and TRBJ2-7; 9 bases are shared with TRBD2. Germline loops: CDR1 SGHRS, CDR2 YFSETQ. Unmatched junction bases numbered 6, after V lost 0 bases and J lost 5 bases. The CDR3 is 15 amino acids. The CDR3: CASSLGRGGRHEQYF. The DNA for the CDR3 is TGCGCCAGCAGCTTGGGGCGGGGGGGCCGACACGAGCAGTACTTC.

The V and J genes are TRBV5-1 and TRBJ1-4, with 9 bases matching TRBD1. Germline CDR1 SGHRS, CDR2 YFSETQ. The CDR3 extends over 15 amino acids. V trimming: 4 bases; J trimming: 8 bases; junction bases outside the gene matches: 9. The CDR3 DNA reads as TGCGCCAGCAGCCCAGGGACAGGGTATCAGGAAAAACTGTTTTTT. Translating it yields CASSPGTGYQEKLFF.

V is TRBV18 and J is TRBJ2-1; D might be TRBD1 (6 bases). Per germline, CDR1 KGHSH and CDR2 LQKENI. The CDR3 has 15 residues. V was cut by 6 bases and J by 2 bases, with 14 bases left in between. The CDR3 is CASSPGQPPYNEQFF. CDR3 nucleotide sequence: TGTGCCAGCTCCCCTGGACAGCCCCCCTACAATGAGCAGTTCTTC.

V and J are TRBV10-3 and TRBJ1-3; D gene ambiguous. The germline V gene has CDR1 ENHRY and CDR2 SYGVKD. Trimming pared 6 bases from V and 4 bases from J, leaving 16 bases between. The length of the CDR3 is 15 residues. This CDR3 reads CAISSKKTQGNTIYF. Written as DNA, the CDR3 is TGTGCCATCAGCTCGAAAAAGACTCAAGGAAACACCATATATTTT.

This chain uses TRBV2 with TRBJ2-5; 7 nucleotides agree with TRBD1. This CDR3 region has 14 residues. Trimming at V came to 6 bases and at J to 4 bases, leaving 8 bases not matched to a gene. Germline assignment: CDR1 SNHLY and CDR2 FYNNEI. The CDR3 here is CASRDDRELETQYF. The CDR3, as DNA: TGTGCCAGCAGAGACGACAGGGAACTAGAGACCCAGTACTTC.

This sequence joins TRBV28 and TRBJ1-2; maybe TRBD1 (6 bases). Germline CDR1 MDHEN, CDR2 SYDVKM. V lost 5 bases, J lost 8 bases, and 15 bases lay in between. This CDR3 has 13 amino acids. DNA for the CDR3: TGTGCCAGCAGTACCAATAACAGGGCAGGCTACACCTTC. Its protein product is CASSTNNRAGYTF.

This clone has just one count. This sequence joins TRBV5-1 and TRBJ2-3; D is ambiguous. The CDR3 covers 11 residues. Germline V gene data show CDR1 as SGHRS and CDR2 as YFSETQ. Trimming left V 3 bases short and J 3 bases short, with 2 bases between. CDR3 region: CASSSTDTQYF. CDR3 nucleotides: TGCGCCAGCAGCTCGACAGATACGCAGTATTTT.

The rearrangement links TRBV30 to TRBJ2-5, with D possibly being TRBD2 (7 bases). Trimming stripped 2 bases from V and 5 bases from J, with 12 bases between. The germline V gene has CDR1 GTSNPN and CDR2 SVGIG (reference sequence). The CDR3 has 13 amino acids. The CDR3 DNA reads TGTGCCTGGAGTCGGGGGGCGGTGGAGACCCAGTACTTC. This encodes CAWSRGAVETQYF.

The rearrangement joins TRBV11-2 to TRBJ2-3, with 8 bases lining up with TRBD2. V was clipped by 1 base and J by 5 bases; unmatched bases: 5. In germline, CDR1 is SGHAT, CDR2 FQNNGV. The CDR3 sequence is 15 residues long. CDR3 bases: TGTGCCAGCAGCTTAGTCGGGGGGGCCGAAGATACGCAGTATTTT. This codes for CASSLVGGAEDTQYF.

The chain links TRBV24-1 to TRBJ1-1; D unresolved. CDR3 size: 13 residues. Germline V CDR1 and CDR2: KGHDR, SFDVKD. Trimming removed 3 bases at V and 5 bases at J, with 9 bases between. The CDR3 bases are TGTGCCACCAGTGATACGGGTAGGACTGAAGCTTTCTTT. It yields the protein CATSDTGRTEAFF.

The V call is TRBV6-5, the J call TRBJ2-7, with 7 bases fitting TRBD1. Germline V gives CDR1 MNHEY, CDR2 SVGAGI. This CDR3 has 14 amino acids. With V trimmed by 5 bases and J by 0 bases, 4 bases remained unmatched. The CDR3 reads CASSLGTASYEQYF. The CDR3 DNA reads TGTGCCAGCAGTCTGGGGACAGCCTCCTACGAGCAGTACTTC.

This clone was picked up a small number of times. The chain joins TRBV2 to TRBJ2-2; 9 bases match TRBD2. CDR3 length: 16 amino acids. Germline lookup yields CDR1 SNHLY and CDR2 FYNNEI. Germline trimming cut 6 bases from V and 9 bases from J; bases unmatched to any gene: 14. Here the CDR3 DNA reads TGTGCCAGCAGAGCGGGGGGACAATACACCGTCCGGGAGCTGTTTTTT. As protein: CASRAGGQYTVRELFF.

This clone was counted a single time. J is TRBJ1-2 and V is TRBV21-1; the DNA was not compared with TRBD1, the D call given in the table. TRBV21-1 is shown as a pseudogene. The CDR3 has 15 amino acids. Written as DNA, the CDR3 is TGTGCCAGCAGCAAAGCGGGCAGGCCTGTGGATGGCTACACCTTC. It specifies CASSKAGRPVDGYTF.

This clone was observed a few times. The chain links TRBV24-1 to TRBJ1-4; D unresolved. V gave up 3 bases and J gave up 3 bases, with 7 bases separating them. Germline CDR1 is KGHDR and CDR2 is SFDVKD. The CDR3 is 14 amino acids. The CDR3 spells CATSDGTPNEKLFF. DNA for the CDR3: TGTGCCACCAGTGATGGCACCCCTAATGAAAAACTGTTTTTT.

This clone appeared a few times. The V and J genes are TRBV7-9 and TRBJ1-2; TRBD1 might be the D (5 bases). Per the germline V gene, CDR1 is SEHNR and CDR2 is FQNEAQ (reference sequence). The V and J ends lost 7 bases and 4 bases respectively, with 10 bases between them. The CDR3 is 12 residues long. This chain's CDR3 is CASTTEIYGYTF. The CDR3 nucleotides read TGTGCCAGCACGACAGAGATCTATGGCTACACCTTC.